This entry lists 9 T cell receptor beta chains sequenced from one sample in a study of blood T cells in healthy people across ages. A sample-barcoded 5' primer and a J-beta primer mix were used in a second PCR of about 7 to 12 cycles. TCRdb re-called the 5' RACE reads through MiXCR, storing one row per CDR3 protein. The sample lists around 800,000 distinct CDR3 sequences; roughly 24% were seen once. These data were also filed under a second study, of T cells of mothers and their children.

The specimen was blood. These receptors originate from a boy aged 5-17 years in good health.

The rearrangement links TRBV10-3 to TRBJ2-7; possibly TRBD2 for D (6 bases). Trimming left V 1 base short and J 7 bases short, with 11 bases between. The CDR3 runs 13 residues. Looked up from germline, CDR1 is ENHRY and CDR2 is SYGVKD. The CDR3, as DNA: TGTGCCATCAGTGAGTTCGGGGGAAGGGAGCAGTACTTC. As protein: CAISEFGGREQYF.

This clonotype was seen only a few times. The CDR3 protein is CASSKGDVQETQYF. In DNA, the CDR3 is TGCGCCAGCAGCAAAGGGGACGTCCAAGAGACCCAGTACTTC. This chain connects TRBV5-1 to TRBJ2-5; either TRBD1 or TRBD2 may fit D (5 bases each). Germline V gene data show CDR1 as SGHRS and CDR2 as YFSETQ. Trimming took off 4 bases at V and 1 base at J, with 11 bases between the two ends. The CDR3 extends over 14 amino acids.

V gene TRBV10-3 combines with J gene TRBJ1-2; TRBD1 is a possible D gene (6 bases). Per the germline V gene, CDR1 is ENHRY and CDR2 is SYGVKD. CDR3 length: 15 amino acids. Trimming cost V 0 bases and J 8 bases, with 16 bases left between them. CDR3 loop: CAISESQGEEGGYTF. The CDR3 DNA is TGTGCCATCAGTGAGTCACAGGGAGAAGAAGGAGGCTACACCTTC.

This clonotype was observed a handful of times. The V gene is TRBV20-1, the J gene TRBJ2-3; 7 bases agree with TRBD2. This CDR3 region has 13 residues. The germline CDR1 and CDR2 sequences are DFQATT and SNEGSKA (reference sequence). The trim removed 1 base at V and 5 bases at J, leaving 3 bases unmatched. CDR3 protein: CSARGGGVDTQYF. Written as DNA, the CDR3 is TGCAGTGCTAGAGGGGGGGGAGTAGATACGCAGTATTTT.

This sequence joins TRBV4-1 and TRBJ2-4, with a possible D match to TRBD1 (6 bases). V lost 3 bases and J lost 2, with 11 bases in between. CDR1 is MGHRA, CDR2 YSYEKL, per germline. The CDR3 is 15 amino acids. As DNA, the CDR3 is TGCGCCAGCAGCCAGAGAGGGACAACCAAAAACATTCAGTACTTC. Its protein is CASSQRGTTKNIQYF.

This clonotype was counted a few times. The chain links TRBV4-2 to TRBJ1-2; no clear D. The CDR3 has 15 residues. V lost 0 bases to trimming and J lost 5 bases, with 13 bases between them. Germline-derived CDR1 and CDR2 are LGHNA and YNFKEQ. CDR3 nucleotide sequence: TGTGCCAGCAGCCAAGAAGGCAACGCCGCATATGGCTACACCTTC. It translates to CASSQEGNAAYGYTF.

The chain recombines TRBV12-3 or TRBV12-4 with TRBJ2-7; possible D gene TRBD2, 6 bases. This CDR3 has 13 residues. V was pared by 5 bases and J by 3 bases, with 11 bases between. The chain's CDR3 is CASSAVGGYEQYF. CDR3 bases: TGTGCCAGCAGTGCGGTGGGGGGCTACGAGCAGTACTTC.

This clonotype has just a few counts. The genes are TRBV18 and TRBJ1-2; 11 positions match TRBD1. With V trimmed by 0 bases and J by 0 bases, 3 bases remained unmatched. This CDR3 region has 17 residues. Germline assignment: CDR1 KGHSH and CDR2 LQKENI. The CDR3 region has the DNA TGTGCCAGCTCACCACCGTGGACAGGGGGCACTAACTATGGCTACACCTTC. Protein sequence: CASSPPWTGGTNYGYTF.

The table lists this clonotype with many counts. This sequence joins TRBV10-2 and TRBJ2-5; tentative D call: TRBD2 (6 bases). Looked up from germline, CDR1 is WSHSY and CDR2 is SAAADI. V lost 3 bases and J lost 5, with 16 bases in between. CDR3 size: 15 residues. CDR3 nucleotides: TGCGCCAGCAGTGATACGGCGGGGAACATGGAGACCCAGTACTTC. As protein: CASSDTAGNMETQYF.